This T cell receptor (beta chain) was recorded in a study of T-cell reconstitution after alpha-beta-depleted transplantation in children (dated by TCRdb to the mid-2010s). Regarding the study in general: Using TCR repertoire profiling, the study quantitatively followed how T-cell immune reconstitution unfolded in children after TCRalphabeta/CD19-depleted allogeneic hematopoietic cell transplantation.

This clonotype was seen at least ten times. There is no known antigen for this receptor. No qualities accompany the bases; no much larger clone lies one base away. The library was built by means of PCR. Reads for this sample came from an Illumina HiSeq 2500. TCR library preparation used molecular barcoding, with unique molecular identifiers applied to normalize quantification of the TCRbeta repertoire. TCRdb trimmed public reads at Q25 via fastp, called clones via MiXCR and kept in-frame beta chains. Merged by CDR3 protein, the rows form single entries marked with the most common genes and DNA. A total of approximately 640,000 distinct CDR3 sequences appear in this sample, approximately 15% of them only once. 1.1% of the sample goes to the ten largest clones. A distance of 16 bases separates the germline ends of V and J, which lose 4 bases and 3 bases respectively. Its CDR3 holds 15 amino acids, cysteine through phenylalanine. Solely the CDR3 DNA is kept, with 45 bases framed from the first base. From the germline V gene, CDR1 is SGDLS and CDR2 is YYNGEE.

The sequence derives from a human donor who donated a stem cell graft to a child with acute myeloid leukemia. The rearranged chain carries TRBV9 and TRBJ1-1; TRBD1 is possibly the D segment (5 matching bases). Specimen: PBMCs from the stem cell graft donor, collected from the stem cell graft. CDR3 region: CASSPLLVGDTEAFF. The DNA sequence reads TGTGCCAGCAGCCCCCTTTTAGTGGGGGACACTGAAGCTTTCTTT. With the rest looked up from the reference TRBV9 and TRBJ1-1 genes rather than sequenced, the full variable domain is DSGVTQTPKHLITATGQRVTLRCSPRSGDLSVYWYQQSLDQGLQFLIQYYNGEERAKGNILERFSAQQFPDLHSELNLSSLELGDSALYFCASSPLLVGDTEAFFGQGTRLTVV.